This is a list of T cell receptor beta chains from one sample in a study of blood T cell repertoires in COVID-19. Using immunoSEQ multiplex PCR, the repertoire was profiled, and TCRdb retains in-frame clones only, with some absent. Among over 150,000 clones listed, roughly 90% were seen once. The specimen was peripheral blood. All receptors come from a man aged 18 to 29 with COVID-19, enrolled during active disease. The CDR3 runs from the conserved cysteine through the conserved F or W. The D gene is left open where the match is weak. Some rows mark clone size as missing; the rest say once, few, many or name a class of expanded clone.

d_call,clone_size,j_call,v_call,cdr3_nt,cdr3_aa
TRBD2,NA,TRBJ2-2,TRBV25-1,TGTGCCAGCAGTGCGCCGACTAGCGGGAATACCGGGGAGCTGTTTTTT,CASSAPTSGNTGELFF
TRBD1,NA,TRBJ2-7,TRBV4-1,TGCGCCAGCAGCCAAACACCCGGGACAGCGACCTACGAGCAGTACTTC,CASSQTPGTATYEQYF
NA,once,TRBJ2-2,TRBV6-1,TGTGCCAGCAGTGAACCGATTAGCAAGAACACCGGGGAGCTGTTTTTT,CASSEPISKNTGELFF
TRBD1,once,TRBJ2-1,TRBV19,TGTGCCAGTAGGACAGGGCGGCATGAGCAGTTCTTC,CASRTGRHEQFF
TRBD2,NA,TRBJ2-1,TRBV27,TGTGCCAGCAGTTTAAGTCTAGCGGGGCATCGGTTGCAGTTCTTC,CASSLSLAGHRLQFF
NA,NA,TRBJ1-4,TRBV19,TGTGCCAGTAGCAGAAAGGGGTGGACTAATGAAAAACTGTTTTTT,CASSRKGWTNEKLFF
NA,NA,TRBJ2-7,TRBV4-3,TGCGCCAGCAGCCGCGACAGGTTATCCTACGAGCAGTACTTC,CASSRDRLSYEQYF
TRBD1,NA,TRBJ1-2,TRBV12-3/TRBV12-4,TGTGCCAGCAGTTACGGACAGGGGTTCTACACCTTC,CASSYGQGFYTF
TRBD2,NA,TRBJ2-1,TRBV12-3/TRBV12-4,TGTGCCAGCAGCACGGGACTACCCAGCAAGTTCTTC,CASSTGLPSKFF
TRBD2,once,TRBJ2-1,TRBV28,TGTGCCAGCAGTTTACTAGCGGGGTACAATGAGCAGTTCTTC,CASSLLAGYNEQFF
TRBD1,NA,TRBJ1-1,TRBV30,TGTGCCGGCGAGCAGGGGGCTTACACTGAAGCTTTCTTT,CAGEQGAYTEAFF
TRBD1,NA,TRBJ1-5,TRBV28,TGTGCCAGCAGTTTAGGACAGGGTAGGAATCAGCCCCAGCATTTT,CASSLGQGRNQPQHF
NA,NA,TRBJ2-2,TRBV9,TGTGCCAGCAGTCCTGGCGGAGTGAACACCGGGGAGCTGTTTTTT,CASSPGGVNTGELFF